One and the same sample provided the 31 T cell receptor beta chains below, sequenced in a study of human T cells and chemical hapten exposure. Time point specified: pre-sensitization, week 0. As for treatment: therapeutic diphenylcyclopropenone sensitization with weekly scalp DPC. TCRdb analysed the RACE reads with MiXCR anew, one entry per CDR3 protein. This table holds under 200,000 distinct CDR3 sequences, 30% found once. The material was whole blood, obtained in connection with sensitization to the hapten diphenylcyclopropenone (DPC). All receptors derive from a woman aged 30 to 39 with alopecia areata. Some clones in this sample may be carry-over from other donors' samples.

This chain links TRBV6-5 with TRBJ2-3; D remains unclear. V dropped 4 bases and J dropped 0 bases, with 8 bases sitting between them. The CDR3 has 14 residues. CDR1 is MNHEY and CDR2 is SVGAGI in the germline V gene. The CDR3, as DNA: TGTGCCAGCAGTTTCGAGATGAGCACAGATACGCAGTATTTT. Its protein is CASSFEMSTDTQYF.

This clonotype was seen more than once but under ten times. A junction boundary mismatches the germline segment, possibly from a read error. The chain joins TRBV7-7 to TRBJ2-5; tentatively, D is TRBD2 (5 bases). The CDR3 runs 13 residues. Germline V gives CDR1 SSHAT, CDR2 FNYEAQ (reference sequence). The CDR3 here is CASSHGIAETQYF. For the CDR3, the DNA is TGTGCTAGCAGCCACGGGATAGCGGAGACCCAGTACTTC.

This clonotype showed up just a few times. The chain carries TRBV6-2 or TRBV6-3 and TRBJ1-6; 9 nucleotides align to TRBD1. Germline CDR1 reads MNHEY; CDR2 reads SVGEGT. V lost 6 bases and J lost 9; bases outside the gene matches: 6. CDR3 length: 14 residues. The CDR3 DNA follows: TGTGCCAGCAGACCGGGACAGGGACGTTCACCCCTCCACTTT. Its translation is CASRPGQGRSPLHF.

V and J are TRBV28 and TRBJ2-7; 13 bases line up with TRBD2. J gave up 2 bases and V 4 bases, and 2 bases lay outside the gene matches. This CDR3 spans 15 amino acids. The germline gives CDR1 MDHEN, CDR2 SYDVKM. CDR3 sequence: CASSSGLAGPYEQYF. The CDR3 nucleotides are TGTGCCAGCAGTTCGGGACTAGCGGGACCCTACGAGCAGTACTTC.

The chain has TRBV28 and TRBJ2-7; 7 bases are shared with TRBD1. This CDR3 is 14 amino acids long. The J segment lost 2 bases and the V segment lost 7 bases, leaving 8 bases of the junction unmatched. Germline V gene data show CDR1 as MDHEN and CDR2 as SYDVKM. CDR3 sequence reads: CASTPPTGTYEQYF. The CDR3 region has the DNA TGTGCCAGCACCCCCCCGACAGGGACCTACGAGCAGTACTTC.

The rearrangement joins TRBV9 to TRBJ1-6; D unclear. Deletions cut 0 bases from V and 6 bases from J, with 10 bases between. Germline loops: CDR1 SGDLS, CDR2 YYNGEE. The CDR3 is made up of 15 amino acids. As DNA, the CDR3 is TGTGCCAGCAGCGTAGAAGGCATTTCTAATTCACCCCTCCACTTT. Translated, it gives CASSVEGISNSPLHF.

The chain is built from TRBV5-1 and TRBJ2-7, with D uncertain. The length of the CDR3 is 15 residues. Germline CDR1 and CDR2: SGHRS and YFSETQ. V gave up 0 bases and J gave up 5 bases, with 15 bases separating them. The CDR3 coding sequence is TGCGCCAGCAGCTTGGAACCCGGCGTTGGCGACGAGCAGTACTTC. It translates to CASSLEPGVGDEQYF.

The table lists this clonotype with a few counts. This CDR3 is CSVEKGQETQYF. The CDR3 DNA follows: TGCAGCGTTGAAAAGGGCCAAGAGACCCAGTACTTC. The chain uses TRBV29-1 and TRBJ2-5; D remains unclear. Germline V gives CDR1 SQVTM, CDR2 ANQGSEA. The CDR3 sequence is 12 residues long. Trimming shortened V by 2 bases and J by 1 base, and 5 bases separated the two germline ends.

This clonotype was detected only a few times. At one end the junction does not follow the germline gene, possibly because of a read error. The chain carries TRBV7-7 and TRBJ1-5; 8 bases map to TRBD1. This CDR3 region has 15 residues. CDR1 is SSHAT and CDR2 is FNYEAQ in the germline V gene (reference sequence). CDR3 region: CASSLGDRRDQPQHF. CDR3 nucleotide sequence: TGTGCTAGCAGCTTAGGGGACAGGAGGGACCAGCCCCAGCATTTT.

The J gene is TRBJ1-1, the V gene TRBV18, with 8 bases aligning to TRBD1. CDR1 and CDR2 from the germline V gene are KGHSH and LQKENI. The CDR3 runs to 16 residues. Trimming took 6 bases from V and 2 from J; bases not matched to a gene: 11. Here the CDR3 DNA reads TGTGCCAGCTCGCTCAACGGACAGGGCGTTAACACTGAAGCTTTCTTT. Translated: CASSLNGQGVNTEAFF.

This clonotype appeared a single time. The genes are TRBV20-1 and TRBJ1-6, with a weak D call TRBD1 (5 bases). Trimming left V 3 bases short and J 6 bases short, with 9 bases between. The CDR3 covers 13 residues. Germline assignment: CDR1 DFQATT and CDR2 SNEGSKA (reference sequence). The CDR3 region has the DNA TGCAGTGCTAGTCCCGACAGTAATTCACCCCTCCACTTT. Translating it yields CSASPDSNSPLHF.

This clonotype is a singleton in its sample. The chain recombines TRBV7-9 with TRBJ2-2, with 7 bases that match TRBD1. V gave up 2 bases and J gave up 1 base; unmatched junction bases: 1. CDR3 length: 15 amino acids. Germline CDR1 SEHNR, CDR2 FQNEAQ (reference sequence). CDR3 loop: CASSLNRGNTGELFF. Here the CDR3 DNA reads TGTGCCAGCAGCTTAAACAGGGGGAACACCGGGGAGCTGTTTTTT.

The chain carries TRBV11-1 and TRBJ2-1; TRBD2 matches 7 bases. J was trimmed by 9 bases and V by 0 bases; bases with no gene match: 5. Looked up from germline, CDR1 is SGHAT and CDR2 is FQDESV (reference sequence). The CDR3 totals 14 residues. The CDR3 is CASSLAGGFGEQFF. CDR3 nucleotide sequence: TGTGCCAGCAGCTTAGCGGGGGGGTTCGGTGAGCAGTTCTTC.

The CDR3 DNA follows: TGTGCCACCAGCAGAGATCGCGGAGCCATGAGGGCTTTCTTT. It codes for CATSRDRGAMRAFF. V and J are TRBV15 and TRBJ1-1; D is unclear. Trimming took off 0 bases at V and 11 bases at J, with 16 bases between the two ends. There are 14 residues in the CDR3. CDR1 LNHNV and CDR2 YYDKDF come from the germline V gene (reference sequence).

The genes are TRBV12-3 or TRBV12-4 and TRBJ1-6; D not resolved. The V end lost 6 bases, the J end lost 9 bases, and 12 bases lay between the germline ends. The CDR3 has 13 residues. CDR3 residues: CASSDSSSSPLHF. The CDR3 coding sequence is TGTGCCAGCAGCGACTCCTCATCTTCACCCCTCCACTTT.

This chain uses TRBV29-1 with TRBJ2-4; TRBD2 matches 7 bases. The CDR3 has 12 residues. Germline CDR1 reads SQVTM; CDR2 reads ANQGSEA. Trimming cost V 6 bases and J 7 bases; bases outside gene matches: 6. The CDR3 protein is CSVSGEGNIQYF. CDR3 coding DNA: TGCAGCGTGAGCGGGGAGGGGAACATTCAGTACTTC.

This clonotype was seen a handful of times. The rearrangement joins TRBV10-3 to TRBJ1-1; D perhaps matches TRBD1 (6 bases). The length of the CDR3 is 15 residues. The germline V and J ends were trimmed by 3 bases and 0 bases, with 11 bases remaining between them. Germline CDR1 is ENHRY and CDR2 is SYGVKD. Here the CDR3 reads CAISDGGTMNTEAFF. The CDR3, as DNA: TGTGCCATCAGTGATGGAGGGACAATGAACACTGAAGCTTTCTTT.

This clonotype was seen only a few times. The chain links TRBV28 to TRBJ1-6; 7 positions match TRBD1. The germline V gene encodes CDR1 MDHEN and CDR2 SYDVKM. Losses at the gene ends were 9 bases for V and 7 bases for J; bases not matched to a gene: 6. CDR3 size: 13 residues. In DNA form, the CDR3 reads TGTGCCAGTCTGGACAGGCTAAATTCACCCCTCCACTTT. Translated: CASLDRLNSPLHF.

This chain joins TRBV20-1 and TRBJ2-1; D is perhaps TRBD2 (6 bases). The V gene lost 0 bases and the J gene lost 3 bases, with 12 bases spanning the gap. The germline V gene has CDR1 DFQATT and CDR2 SNEGSKA (reference sequence). This CDR3 is built from 15 residues. Written as DNA, the CDR3 is TGCAGTGCTAGAGAGGATCTAGCGAGCTACAATGAGCAGTTCTTC. Translation: CSAREDLASYNEQFF.

A single count supports this clonotype. J is TRBJ1-2 and V is TRBV19; D may be TRBD1 (5 bases). From germline, CDR1 is LNHDA and CDR2 SQIVND (reference sequence). The V and J ends lost 1 base and 2 bases respectively, with 8 bases between them. The length of the CDR3 is 14 residues. The CDR3 sequence: CASSIGDGNYGYTF. CDR3 nucleotides: TGTGCCAGTAGTATAGGGGACGGGAACTATGGCTACACCTTC.

The chain employs TRBV9 and TRBJ1-2; maybe TRBD1 (6 bases). This CDR3 spans 15 amino acids. Germline V gene lookup returns CDR1 SGDLS and CDR2 YYNGEE. Trimming pared 0 bases from V and 4 bases from J, leaving 13 bases between. The CDR3 sequence is CASSVADRGIYGYTF. In DNA form, the CDR3 reads TGTGCCAGCAGCGTAGCGGACAGAGGGATCTATGGCTACACCTTC.

This clonotype was counted ten times or more. V and J are TRBV9 and TRBJ1-1; D ambiguous. The V gene lost 4 bases and the J gene lost 1 base, with 20 bases spanning the gap. This CDR3 region has 17 residues. Germline V gene sequence: CDR1 SGDLS, CDR2 YYNGEE. Here the CDR3 DNA reads TGTGCCAGCAGCCCCACGGGCGCGGGCATGGGGAACACTGAAGCTTTCTTT. Translation gives CASSPTGAGMGNTEAFF.

J is TRBJ1-1 and V is TRBV10-3; D is possibly TRBD1 (5 bases). V was pared by 0 bases and J by 11 bases, with 13 bases between. Per the germline V gene, CDR1 is ENHRY and CDR2 is SYGVKD. The CDR3 is 13 amino acids. The DNA for the CDR3 is TGTGCCATCAGTGAGTCGTTAGGGGCCGAGGCTTTCTTT. This sequence encodes CAISESLGAEAFF.

CDR3 loop: CASSLISLEQYF. The CDR3 DNA sequence: TGTGCCAGCAGCTTAATTTCCCTCGAGCAGTACTTC. The chain combines TRBV7-2 with TRBJ2-7; D is ambiguous. Germline CDR1 reads SGHTA; CDR2 reads FQGNSA. This CDR3 spans 12 amino acids. Trimming shortened V by 2 bases and J by 6 bases, and 8 bases separated the two germline ends. Together with reference TRBV7-2 and TRBJ2-7, the CDR3 gives the full variable domain: GAGVSQSPSNKVTEKGKDVELRCDPISGHTALYWYRQSLGQGLEFLIYFQGNSAPDKSGLPSDRFSAERTGGSVSTLTIQRTQQEDSAVYLCASSLISLEQYFGPGTRLTVT.

This chain links TRBV9 with TRBJ2-7; 7 bases line up with TRBD2. V lost 2 bases to trimming and J lost 0 bases; unmatched junction nucleotides: 5. Germline CDR1 is SGDLS and CDR2 is YYNGEE. The CDR3 covers 15 residues. The CDR3, as DNA: TGTGCCAGCAGCGTTTCGGCGGGAGCCTCCTACGAGCAGTACTTC. Translated: CASSVSAGASYEQYF.

This clonotype has a count of ten or more. The rearrangement uses TRBV28 and TRBJ2-1, with TRBD2 identical over 14 bases. This CDR3 region has 16 residues. J was trimmed by 9 bases and V by 2 bases; bases with no gene match: 6. Germline assignment: CDR1 MDHEN and CDR2 SYDVKM. In DNA form, the CDR3 reads TGTGCCAGCAGTTTACTAGGGACTAGCGGGAGTACTGAGCAGTTCTTC. It is translated as CASSLLGTSGSTEQFF. Drawing the rest from reference TRBV28 and TRBJ2-1, the complete variable domain is DVKVTQSSRYLVKRTGEKVFLECVQDMDHENMFWYRQDPGLGLRLIYFSYDVKMKEKGDIPEGYSVSREKKERFSLILESASTNQTSMYLCASSLLGTSGSTEQFFGPGTRLTVL.

The rearrangement uses TRBV11-1 and TRBJ1-6; no firm D call. Germline-derived CDR1 and CDR2 are SGHAT and FQDESV (reference sequence). Between the trimmed V and J ends, which lost 3 bases and 3 bases, there was a span of 6 bases. The CDR3 loop spans 14 amino acids. This CDR3 is CASSFSNYNSPLHF. CDR3 in DNA: TGTGCCAGCAGCTTCTCCAACTATAATTCACCCCTCCACTTT.

The rearrangement links TRBV30 to TRBJ1-6, with TRBD1 identical over 7 bases. V lost 3 bases and J lost 5; bases outside the gene matches: 1. The CDR3 loop spans 13 amino acids. Germline loops: CDR1 GTSNPN, CDR2 SVGIG (reference sequence). In nucleotides, the CDR3 is TGTGCCTGGAGAGGGACAGATAATTCACCCCTCCACTTT. This gives the protein CAWRGTDNSPLHF.

The rearrangement joins TRBV27 to TRBJ1-2, with TRBD1 matching 9 bases. Unmatched junction bases numbered 7, after V lost 4 bases and J lost 4 bases. The CDR3 length is 15 residues. Germline V CDR1 and CDR2: MNHEY, SMNVEV (reference sequence). CDR3 in amino acids: CASSSGQGPFYGYTF. DNA for the CDR3: TGTGCCAGCAGTTCGGGACAGGGCCCCTTCTATGGCTACACCTTC.

The chain recombines TRBV28 with TRBJ1-5, with 7 bases aligning to TRBD1. CDR3 length: 16 amino acids. Trimming removed 2 bases from V and 2 bases from J; junction bases left unmatched: 6. Germline V lookup: CDR1 MDHEN, CDR2 SYDVKM. The CDR3 DNA is TGTGCCAGCAGTTTAGAACAGGGGCAGGGCAATCAGCCCCAGCATTTT. This codes for CASSLEQGQGNQPQHF.

This clonotype has only a few counts. The chain links TRBV5-6 to TRBJ2-2; 12 positions match TRBD2. J lost 6 bases, V lost 4 bases, and 4 bases had no gene match. The CDR3 runs to 15 residues. CDR1 and CDR2 from the germline V gene are SGHDT and YYEEEE. This chain's CDR3 is CASSLLAGGPGELFF. The CDR3, as DNA: TGTGCCAGCAGCCTCCTAGCGGGGGGGCCCGGGGAGCTGTTTTTT.